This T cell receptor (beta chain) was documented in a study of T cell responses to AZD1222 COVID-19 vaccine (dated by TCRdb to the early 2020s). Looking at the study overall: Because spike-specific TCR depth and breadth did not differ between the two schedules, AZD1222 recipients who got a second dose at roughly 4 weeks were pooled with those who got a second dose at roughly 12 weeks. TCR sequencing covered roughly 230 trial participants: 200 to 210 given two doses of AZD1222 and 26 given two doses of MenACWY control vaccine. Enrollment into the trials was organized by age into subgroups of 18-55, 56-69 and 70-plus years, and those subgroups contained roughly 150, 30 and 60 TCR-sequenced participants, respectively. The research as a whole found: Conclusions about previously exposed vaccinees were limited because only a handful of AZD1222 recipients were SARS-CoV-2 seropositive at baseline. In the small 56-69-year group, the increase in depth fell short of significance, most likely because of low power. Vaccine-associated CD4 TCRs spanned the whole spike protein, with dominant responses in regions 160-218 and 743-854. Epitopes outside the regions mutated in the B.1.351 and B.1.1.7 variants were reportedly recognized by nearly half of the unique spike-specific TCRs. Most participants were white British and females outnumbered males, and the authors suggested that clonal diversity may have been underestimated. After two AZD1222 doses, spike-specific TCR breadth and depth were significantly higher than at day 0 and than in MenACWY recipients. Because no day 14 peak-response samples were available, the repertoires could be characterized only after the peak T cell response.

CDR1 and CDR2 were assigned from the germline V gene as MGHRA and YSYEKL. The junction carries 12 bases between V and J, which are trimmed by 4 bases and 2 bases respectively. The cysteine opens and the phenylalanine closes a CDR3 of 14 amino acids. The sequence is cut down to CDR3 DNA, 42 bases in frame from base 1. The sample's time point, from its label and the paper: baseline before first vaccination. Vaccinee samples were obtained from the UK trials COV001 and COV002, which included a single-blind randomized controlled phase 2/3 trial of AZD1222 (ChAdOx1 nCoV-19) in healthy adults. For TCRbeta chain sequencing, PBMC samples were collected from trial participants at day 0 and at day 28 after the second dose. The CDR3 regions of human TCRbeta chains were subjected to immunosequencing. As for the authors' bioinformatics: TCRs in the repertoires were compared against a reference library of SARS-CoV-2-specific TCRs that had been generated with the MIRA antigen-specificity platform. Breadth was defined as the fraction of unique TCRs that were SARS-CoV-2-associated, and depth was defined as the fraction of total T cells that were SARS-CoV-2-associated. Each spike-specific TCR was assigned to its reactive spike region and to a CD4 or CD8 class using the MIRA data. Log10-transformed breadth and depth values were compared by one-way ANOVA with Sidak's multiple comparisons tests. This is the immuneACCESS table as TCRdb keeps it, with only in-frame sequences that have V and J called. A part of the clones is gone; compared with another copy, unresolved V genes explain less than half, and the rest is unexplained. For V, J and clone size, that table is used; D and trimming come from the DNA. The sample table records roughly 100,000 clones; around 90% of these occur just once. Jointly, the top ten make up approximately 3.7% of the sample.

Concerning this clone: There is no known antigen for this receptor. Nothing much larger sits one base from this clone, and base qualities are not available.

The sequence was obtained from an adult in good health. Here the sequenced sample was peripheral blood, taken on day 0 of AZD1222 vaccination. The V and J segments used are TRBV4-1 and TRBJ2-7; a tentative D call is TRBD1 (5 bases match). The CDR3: CASSLVGAAYEQYF. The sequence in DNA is TGCGCCAGCAGCCTCGTTGGGGCGGCCTACGAGCAGTACTTC.